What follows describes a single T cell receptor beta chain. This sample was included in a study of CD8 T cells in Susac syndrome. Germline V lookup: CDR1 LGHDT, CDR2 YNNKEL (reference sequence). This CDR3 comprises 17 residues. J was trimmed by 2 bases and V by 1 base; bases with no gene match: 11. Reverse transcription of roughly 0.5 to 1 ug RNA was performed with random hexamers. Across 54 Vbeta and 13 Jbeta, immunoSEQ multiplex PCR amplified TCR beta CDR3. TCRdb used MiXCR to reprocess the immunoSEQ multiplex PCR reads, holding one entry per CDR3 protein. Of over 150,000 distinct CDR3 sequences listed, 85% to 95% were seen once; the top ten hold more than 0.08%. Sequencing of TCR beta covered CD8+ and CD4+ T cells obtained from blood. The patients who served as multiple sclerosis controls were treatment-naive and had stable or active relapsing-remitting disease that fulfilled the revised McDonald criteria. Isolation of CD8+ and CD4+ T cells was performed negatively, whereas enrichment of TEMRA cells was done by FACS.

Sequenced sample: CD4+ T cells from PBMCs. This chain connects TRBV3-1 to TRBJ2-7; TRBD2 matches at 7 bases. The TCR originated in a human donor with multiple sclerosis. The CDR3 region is CASSQGRVRTRPYEQYF. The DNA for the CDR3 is TGTGCCAGCAGCCAAGGGAGGGTCAGGACTAGACCCTACGAGCAGTACTTC.